Here is one T cell receptor beta chain with its context. Its antigen is not yet known. No base quality information exists; no much larger clone differs at one position. Roughly 1.9 micrograms of genomic DNA were extracted from cryopreserved PBMCs for TCR beta library preparation. Longitudinal blood samples from CLL patients on ibrutinib monotherapy underwent high-throughput TCR beta sequencing. The patients took part in an open-label, single-center phase 2 trial of ibrutinib monotherapy. Each clonotype received, on average, about 10x coverage in deep resolution sequencing performed on a MiSeq, where the target depth lay between 1 in 1 million and 1 in 200,000 T cells. The immunoSEQ hsTCRB Kit was used to generate TCR beta libraries. Under the source paper's analysis protocol: ImmunoSEQ Data Assistant and ImmunoSEQ Analyzer were used for data analysis, and V, D and J genes were assigned according to IMGT definitions. Clonality, with values ranging from 0 to 1, was calculated as one minus the normalized Shannon entropy of productive rearrangement frequencies. Public clonotype analysis was restricted to overrepresented clonotypes comprising at least 0.05% of each patient's repertoire. Repertoires from some 13 age-matched healthy donors in immuneACCESS were used as clonality controls. Entries here come from immuneACCESS through TCRdb and include only in-frame sequences with V and J called. Some clones fail to appear in such tables; in the studies checked, an unresolved V gene covers under half of the shortfall, and the cause of the remainder is unknown. The V and J calls and clone size were taken over from that table, and D and trimming were inferred from the DNA. This sample comprises around 330,000 clones, over 60% of them detected only once. The top ten hold about 5.9% of the sample.

CDR1 and CDR2 were assigned from the germline V gene as MDHEN and SYDVKM. From cysteine to phenylalanine, the CDR3 is 16 amino acids long. The kept DNA is CDR3 alone, 48 bases in frame from the first base. At the junction V is shortened by 4 bases and J by 2 bases; bases outside the gene matches: 9. These data originate in a study of cytotoxic CD8 clonotypes in ibrutinib-treated CLL (dated by TCRdb to the early 2020s). General notes on the study: The cohort included more than 14 treatment-naive and approximately twelve relapsed/refractory patients; 17 to 18 were IGHV unmutated. Responses were partial in approximately 24 patients and complete in 2; after median around 66 months follow-up, around 15 stayed in remission and around 12 progressed. Cryopreserved peripheral blood mononuclear cells were obtained before treatment, at response, and at either sustained remission or disease progression. Response samples were obtained after a median of approximately 12 months of treatment, with a range of roughly 6 to 36 months. Of the approximately 87 people in the trial, around 26 had longitudinal samples available. On average, each sample had approximately 250,000 productive templates and tens of thousands of productive rearrangements. All remission and progressive disease samples were collected while patients were still receiving ibrutinib.

The research as a whole found: Public clonotypes were rare and either shrank or stayed stable during treatment, and the rise in clonality at ibrutinib response reflected expansion of private clonotypes. Baseline clonality was found to be higher than that of age-matched healthy donors and was strongly correlated with circulating CD8+ T-cell counts. An increase in clonality was observed at ibrutinib response, with clonality remaining stable during sustained remission and falling back toward baseline at progression. Lymph node repertoires were not examined, and the timing of sampling was not matched between patients in sustained remission and those whose disease progressed.

This specimen was PBMCs, taken after 36 months of ibrutinib treatment. The source is a human donor with chronic lymphocytic leukemia. The rearrangement combines TRBV28 with TRBJ2-7, and 9 junction bases match TRBD1. The nucleotides read TGTGCCAGCAGTTCCCCAACCGGGACAGGGACCTACGAGCAGTACTTC. The encoded protein is CASSSPTGTGTYEQYF.